This TCR beta chain was recorded in a study of OX40 agonist ivuxolimab in advanced cancers. About the full investigation: Ivuxolimab was an agonistic, fully human IgG2 monoclonal antibody directed against OX40 (CD134), a costimulatory receptor. In the dose-escalation cohort, roughly 80% of patients were male, and the mean age was approximately 64 years, with a range of about 23 to 85. Peripheral TCRbeta sequencing was intended to test whether TCR sequence diversity was altered and clonal T-cell expansion was caused by ivuxolimab. Partial responses occurred in three dose-escalation patients, of whom one had hepatocellular carcinoma and two had cutaneous melanoma. The paper reports the monotherapy dose-escalation portion (N ≈ 50 patients) of the phase I ivuxolimab trial. Patients were allowed to have had prior anti-PD-1, anti-PD-L1 or anti-CTLA-4 therapy, and approximately 40% of the dose-escalation patients had been treated with checkpoint inhibitors. Of the approximately 50 dose-escalation patients, hepatocellular carcinoma was present in around 20, melanoma in approximately 15, renal cell carcinoma in 9 and head and neck cancer in 9. Intravenous ivuxolimab was administered to patients every 2 weeks at six dose levels: 0.01, 0.1, 0.3, 1.5, 3 and 10 mg/kg. The paper's findings and limits, for the study overall: Antigen specificity was not determined for the clonally expanded peripheral T cells. Low levels of normalized T-cell clonal expansion were also shown by some nonresponding patients. After ivuxolimab, expanded clones were on average more numerous among CD8+ T cells than among CD4+ T cells. At doses from 0.1 to 3.0 mg/kg, clonal expansion was seen in both CD4+ and CD8+ blood T cells between baseline and week 6. In partial responders in the 0.1-3.0 mg/kg groups, normalized peripheral clonal expansion was found to be among the lowest, especially among CD8+ T cells.

Relative to germline, V is missing 7 bases and J is missing 1 base, with 5 bases of the junction outside any gene match. The CDR3 runs 13 residues from the cysteine to the phenylalanine. Solely the CDR3 DNA is kept, with 39 bases framed from the first base. Reading the germline V gene gives CDR1 SQVTM and CDR2 ANQGSEA. To note about this clone: Its antigen is not yet known. Within one base of it there is no much larger clone, and no base qualities were kept.

The trial excluded patients who had a history of autoimmune disease or were on systemic immunosuppression. Peripheral blood for TCR sequencing was collected from all dose cohorts at baseline, on cycle 4 day 1, and on cycle 7 day 1. Samples were obtained from an open-label, multicenter, first-in-human phase I dose-escalation trial of ivuxolimab. The trial enrolled adults with locally advanced or metastatic head and neck squamous cell, hepatocellular, melanoma or renal cell carcinoma. Before TCR sequencing, CD4+ T cells and CD8+ T cells from peripheral blood were sorted into separate populations. Genomic DNA was extracted from sorted cells for sequencing of the TCRbeta CDR3 region. The immunoSEQ Assay was used for sequencing of TCRbeta CDR3 regions. TCRdb's version of the immuneACCESS table is confined to in-frame rearrangements and falls short of the full clone set. An unresolved V gene accounts for under half of the shortfall where checked; the remainder is of unknown origin. The sample table shows 60,000 or so clones, and around 84% are seen once. About 4.5% of the sample goes to the ten largest clones.

The TCR originated in an adult with an advanced solid tumor such as melanoma, head and neck, liver or kidney cancer. This chain is built from TRBV29-1 and TRBJ1-1; TRBD1 agrees with 8 junctional bases. Sequenced material: CD4+ or CD8+ T cells sorted from blood, taken in a trial of the OX40 agonist ivuxolimab. The nucleotides are TGCAGCGGCGGGGGGACAGGGAACACTGAAGCTTTCTTT. It specifies CSGGGTGNTEAFF.